This TCR beta chain was sequenced for a study of blood T cells in healthy people across ages (dated by TCRdb to about 2015). Broadly, across the study: Template switching captured roughly one uniquely barcoded TCR beta cDNA molecule per two T cells in model experiments. The study measured age-related changes in TCR beta repertoire diversity using deep sequencing normalized with unique cDNA molecular identifiers. Four age groups were formed from the donors: young (average roughly 15 years), middle-aged (approximately 39), aged (roughly 58) and long-lived (82). To avoid experimental bias, donors of different ages were distributed randomly across sequencing lanes. The study analyzed two additional independent replicas of 1 million unique cDNA reads from the same blood draw for two donors, one aged 18 to 29 and one aged 80 or older.

The germline V and J ends show losses of 7 bases and 7 bases respectively, and no gene match explains 9 bases of the junction. Inclusive of the bounding cysteine and phenylalanine, the CDR3 is 15 residues long. Only the CDR3 part of the read is kept: 45 bases, read in frame from the first base. CDR1 and CDR2 were assigned from the germline V gene as SNHLY and FYNNEI. The library was obtained by 5' RACE. The run used an Illumina HiSeq 2500. A second PCR of about 6 to 11 cycles was run with a J-beta primer mix and a sample-barcoded 5' primer. Each TCR beta cDNA molecule received a unique molecular identifier from a template-switch 5' adaptor carrying 12 random nucleotides. Each sample yielded at least 2.5 million CDR3-containing paired-end reads. The Mint cDNA synthesis kit, primed by a TRBC-specific oligonucleotide, was used to synthesize first-strand cDNA from all RNA. After uracil-DNA glycosylase treatment, a first 18-cycle PCR used universal primers M1SS and BC2_uni_R on all cDNA. The study's own analysis went as follows. For normalization, 1 million high-quality reads were randomly selected from each sample, with every read carrying a distinct molecular identifier. Reads sharing molecular identifiers were discarded rather than binned into consensus sequences. MiTCR, with a Q25 quality threshold and the strictest error-elimination algorithm, was used for CDR3 identification, clonotype clustering and error correction. Lower-bound total TCR beta diversity was estimated with a nonparametric unseen species model using Euler transformation. Using fastp trimming at Q25 and MiXCR clonotype assembly, TCRdb reanalyzed the public sequencing data and kept in-frame beta chains. Records with the same CDR3 protein are collapsed into one entry carrying the most frequent genes and DNA. The V and J calls and clone size are TCRdb's, not the authors'. This sample is represented by about 1.7 million distinct CDR3 sequences; approximately 28% of them were singletons. Of the sample, about 7.7% is held by the ten largest clones.

Donors were 35 to 40 systemically healthy Caucasian individuals from Russia aged about 6 to 100 years. About 9.8 milliliters of peripheral blood were drawn from each donor into EDTA-treated Vacutainer tubes. Ficoll-Paque density-gradient centrifugation was used to isolate PBMCs, with at least 6.5 million obtained per sample. Trizol reagent was used to extract total RNA from the PBMCs, yielding at least 6 micrograms per sample. For every donor, flow cytometry on a PBMC aliquot measured the percentage of naive CD45RAhigh/CD27high T cells. Concerning this clonotype itself: Its recognized antigen is unknown. Base-call qualities are not available, and no considerably larger clone is one nucleotide away.

Here is what the overall study found, with its caveats: Estimates of total diversity based on one million sequenced T cells were considered lower bounds and underestimates. Since profiling was done on bulk unsorted PBMCs, naive and antigen-experienced compartments could not be conclusively compared. Because donor CMV infection status was unknown, age-related changes in expanded clonotypes were potentially confounded. Observed TCR beta diversity per million T cells fell roughly linearly with age, and a significant reduction was already apparent by age roughly 40. There was a strong correlation between observed TCR beta diversity and the percentage of naive T cells measured by flow cytometry. Compared with the aged group, the long-lived group had more naive CD4+ T cells, fewer expanded clones and increased TCR diversity, a pattern suggesting age selection.

This chain is built from TRBV2 and TRBJ2-2, with 10 junctional bases fitting TRBD2. The origin of this receptor is a woman aged 30 to 39 in good health. The specimen sequenced was blood. The nucleotide sequence reads as follows: TGTGCCAGCAAGAGTTTAGCGGGAGGAAGCGGGGAGCTGTTTTTT. Protein translation: CASKSLAGGSGELFF. The full variable domain, completed from the reference TRBV2 and TRBJ2-2 proteins outside the CDR3, reads EPEVTQTPSHQVTQMGQEVILRCVPISNHLYFYWYRQILGQKVEFLVSFYNNEISEKSEIFDDQFSVERPDGSNFTLKIRSTKLEDSAMYFCASKSLAGGSGELFFGEGSRLTVL.